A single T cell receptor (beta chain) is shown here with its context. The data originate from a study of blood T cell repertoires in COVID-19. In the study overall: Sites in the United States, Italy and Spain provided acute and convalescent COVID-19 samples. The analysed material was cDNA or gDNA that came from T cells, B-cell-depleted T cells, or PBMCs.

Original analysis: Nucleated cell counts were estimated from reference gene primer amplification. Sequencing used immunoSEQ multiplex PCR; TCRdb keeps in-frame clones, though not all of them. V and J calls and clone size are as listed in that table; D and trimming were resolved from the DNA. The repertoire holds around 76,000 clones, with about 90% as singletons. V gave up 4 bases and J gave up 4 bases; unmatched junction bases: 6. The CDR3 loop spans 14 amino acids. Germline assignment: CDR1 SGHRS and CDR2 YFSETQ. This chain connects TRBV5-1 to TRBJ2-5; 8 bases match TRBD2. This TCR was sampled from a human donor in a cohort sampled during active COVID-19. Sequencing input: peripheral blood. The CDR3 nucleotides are TGCGCCAGCAGCCCGGTCAGCGGGGGAGAGACCCAGTACTTC. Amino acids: CASSPVSGGETQYF.